This note documents a single T cell receptor beta chain sequence. Its antigen is currently unknown. Researchers ran the PCR with 60 Vbeta and 13 Jbeta primers. Measured with immunoSEQ multiplex PCR; TCRdb has only the in-frame clones, and not every one. Of 110,000 to 150,000 clones in the sample, 70% were seen once. The sample comes from a study of cytomegalovirus exposure and HLA in healthy donors. Overall study results and limits: Excluded: some indistinguishable V segments such as TRBV6-2 and TRBV6-3. An observed cluster of highly shared sequence variants was recorded as a likely sequencing artifact. It was only CMV serostatus that was available as immune exposure information. Association with HLA alleles at 0.05 false discovery rate was found for 17,000 or so TCR beta sequences in a later analysis.

The CDR3 has 15 residues. V lost 2 bases to trimming and J lost 3 bases; unmatched junction nucleotides: 2. The germline gives CDR1 MDHEN, CDR2 SYDVKM. This sequence was found in a woman aged 60-75 years in good health and CMV-seropositive. The chain uses TRBV28 and TRBJ1-5; TRBD1 aligns across 9 bases. Sequencing was performed on PBMCs. CDR3 nucleotide sequence: TGTGCCAGCAGTTTAGGGACAGGGAACAATCAGCCCCAGCATTTT. It codes for CASSLGTGNNQPQHF.